This T cell receptor beta chain was identified during a study of beta chain features in type 1 diabetes. Study-level findings and limits: It was not settled here whether HLA type affects TCRB rearrangement. A PCR bias possibly favoring shorter templates would apply equally to patients and controls.

This CDR3 contains 14 residues. Germline-derived CDR1 and CDR2 are MDHEN and SYDVKM. The V segment lost 5 bases and the J segment 8 bases; nucleotides outside the gene matches: 10. Expressed TCRB transcripts were sequenced after all isolated RNA was converted to cDNA. Some clones are missing from TCRdb's copy, which holds only in-frame ones; the method was immunoSEQ multiplex PCR. The sample lists some 150,000 clones, 11% occurring once. This clone has just a few counts. The antigen remains undetermined. This TCR was sampled from a young man in good health. Sequenced sample: central memory CD4+ T cells from blood. The V and J genes are TRBV28 and TRBJ1-2; TRBD1 matches at 8 bases. The CDR3 sequence: CASSPSGQVAGYTF. The CDR3 nucleotides are TGTGCCAGCAGTCCATCGGGACAGGTAGCAGGCTACACCTTC.